The clone carrying this T cell receptor (beta chain) was seen only a few times. What it binds is not known. Germline V CDR1 and CDR2: SGHRS, YFSETQ. Trimming pared 0 bases from V and 1 base from J, leaving 20 bases between. This CDR3 has 19 amino acids. The use of a sample-barcoded 5' primer and a J-beta primer mix characterized a second PCR of about 7 to 12 cycles. Each CDR3 protein gets one entry after TCRdb re-called the 5' RACE reads with MiXCR. The sample has 1.4 million to 1.5 million distinct CDR3 sequences; 42% are singletons. This record belongs to a study of blood T cells in healthy people across ages. Study conclusions and caveats: The recorded TCR beta diversity per million T cells decreased in a roughly linear manner with age. PBMCs went unsorted, and a conclusive naive versus antigen-experienced comparison was therefore prevented.

V and J are TRBV5-1 and TRBJ2-1; D gene unclear. The material sequenced was blood. The sequence derives from a woman aged 18-30 years in good health. CDR3 sequence (DNA): TGCGCCAGCAGCTTGGTCGTGGCGCTGGGCGAGAAGTCCTACAATGAGCAGTTCTTC. As protein: CASSLVVALGEKSYNEQFF.